These 19 T cell receptor beta chains share one sample of origin, sequenced in a study of blood T cells in healthy people across ages. It was with a sample-barcoded 5' primer and a J-beta primer mix that a second PCR of roughly 7 to 12 cycles was run. TCRdb called the 5' RACE reads again in MiXCR, with one record for every CDR3 protein. Of some 880,000 distinct CDR3 sequences in the sample, roughly 34% are singletons; the top ten hold roughly 13%. Input material: blood. These receptors originate from a man between 18 and 29 years old in good health.

The table lists this clonotype with a few counts. This may be a read error: a much more frequent sequence differs by one nucleotide. The genes are TRBV7-2 and TRBJ2-5, with 7 positions matching TRBD1. The CDR3 length is 16 residues. Germline CDR1 reads SGHTA; CDR2 reads FQGNSA. J lost 11 bases, V lost 5 bases, and 20 bases had no gene match. The CDR3 sequence is CASSQVGGAGTNEQYF. CDR3 bases: TGTGCCAGCAGCCAAGTAGGGGGCGCCGGCACCAATGAGCAGTACTTC.

This clonotype came up a few times. The chain is built from TRBV6-2 or TRBV6-3 and TRBJ2-7, with 7 bases fitting TRBD2. From germline, CDR1 is MNHEY and CDR2 SVGEGT. V dropped 6 bases and J dropped 7; count of bases not matched to a gene: 18. CDR3 size: 16 residues. In DNA, the CDR3 is TGTGCCAGCAGGAGGGAGGGTAGCCCCATCCCCAATGAGCAGTACTTC. Encoded protein: CASRREGSPIPNEQYF.

CDR3 nucleotides: TGTGCCACCAGCAGGAGATCTTTCACAGATACGCAGTATTTT. Its protein is CATSRRSFTDTQYF. This chain joins TRBV15 and TRBJ2-3, with no clear D. The CDR3 runs 14 residues. In germline, CDR1 is LNHNV, CDR2 YYDKDF (reference sequence). V gave up 3 bases and J gave up 2 bases, with 9 bases separating them. Full variable domain (remainder filled in from reference TRBV15 and TRBJ2-3): DAMVIQNPRYQVTQFGKPVTLSCSQTLNHNVMYWYQQKSSQAPKLLFHYYDKDFNNEADTPDNFQSRRPNTSFCFLDIRSPGLGDTAMYLCATSRRSFTDTQYFGPGTRLTVL.

V usage is TRBV6-2 or TRBV6-3 and J usage is TRBJ2-5; D unresolved. Looked up from germline, CDR1 is MNHEY and CDR2 is SVGEGT. V dropped 6 bases and J dropped 3 bases, with 17 bases sitting between them. The CDR3 is 15 amino acids. CDR3 sequence (DNA): TGTGCCAGCAGCCACGGACCCCGGAGCGAAGAGACCCAGTACTTC. It specifies CASSHGPRSEETQYF.

The chain is built from TRBV28 and TRBJ2-1, with D perhaps being TRBD1 or TRBD2 (5 bases each). The V gene's germline CDR1 is MDHEN and CDR2 SYDVKM. The length of the CDR3 is 12 residues. The V end was cut by 10 bases, the J end by 2 bases, with 9 bases between. CDR3 sequence: CATEGTYNEQFF. DNA of the CDR3: TGTGCCACAGAGGGGACCTACAATGAGCAGTTCTTC.

The chain recombines TRBV19 with TRBJ1-6; TRBD1 aligns across 9 bases. Germline trimming cut 9 bases from V and 8 bases from J; bases unmatched to any gene: 5. The CDR3 has 13 amino acids. The germline gives CDR1 LNHDA, CDR2 SQIVND (reference sequence). DNA for the CDR3: TGTGCCAGCGGGACAGGGTTGGATTCACCCCTCCACTTT. Protein product: CASGTGLDSPLHF.

The chain links TRBV30 to TRBJ1-6; maybe TRBD1 (5 bases). The germline gives CDR1 GTSNPN, CDR2 SVGIG (reference sequence). This CDR3 comprises 17 residues. V was cut by 0 bases and J by 9 bases, with 21 bases left in between. CDR3 sequence (DNA): TGTGCCTGGAGTGTACGTCTCCTGCTAGGGGAAGGTTCACCCCTCCACTTT. Protein product: CAWSVRLLLGEGSPLHF.

This clonotype was recorded many times. V gene TRBV4-2 combines with J gene TRBJ1-6; unclear D gene. V lost 0 bases to trimming and J lost 7 bases, with 4 bases between them. This CDR3 comprises 13 residues. Germline assignment: CDR1 LGHNA and CDR2 YNFKEQ. This CDR3 is CASSQESNSPLHF. CDR3 in DNA: TGTGCCAGCAGCCAAGAGTCAAATTCACCCCTCCACTTT.

Only a few counts were recorded for this clonotype. The genes are TRBV28 and TRBJ2-5, with TRBD2 as a possible D gene (5 bases). The CDR3 runs 18 residues. Germline-derived CDR1 and CDR2 are MDHEN and SYDVKM. V was pared by 1 base and J by 2 bases, with 20 bases between. CDR3 region: CASSLLSGNLLQQETQYF. The CDR3 DNA sequence: TGTGCCAGCAGTTTATTATCGGGGAACCTTCTCCAACAAGAGACCCAGTACTTC.

The sample holds a few counts of this clonotype. J is TRBJ2-5 and V is TRBV27; tentatively, D is TRBD2 (5 bases). The CDR3 loop spans 13 amino acids. V was shortened by 3 bases and J by 9 bases, with 14 bases between the two germline ends. Germline CDR1 is MNHEY and CDR2 is SMNVEV (reference sequence). This chain's CDR3 is CASSLAGGLAQYF. CDR3 in DNA: TGTGCCAGCAGTTTGGCGGGCGGTCTGGCCCAGTACTTC.

The genes are TRBV18 and TRBJ1-3; D remains ambiguous. V was shortened by 6 bases and J by 3 bases, with 21 bases between the two germline ends. This CDR3 spans 17 amino acids. The germline CDR1 and CDR2 sequences are KGHSH and LQKENI. The CDR3 DNA follows: TGTGCCAGCTCCAATAGAGAGGTGTCGGCGGGTGGAAACACCATATATTTT. Its translation is CASSNREVSAGGNTIYF.

This clonotype was picked up many times. The chain links TRBV18 to TRBJ2-1, with 7 bases aligning to TRBD1. CDR3 length equals 16 residues. With V trimmed by 6 bases and J by 0 bases, 8 bases remained unmatched. In germline, CDR1 is KGHSH, CDR2 LQKENI. The DNA of the CDR3 is TGTGCCAGCTCCCCGGGACAGCTAGACTCCTACAATGAGCAGTTCTTC. Its translation is CASSPGQLDSYNEQFF.

In regard to this clonotype: This may arise from a read error, as a much more abundant clone is one base away. The chain's CDR3 is CAGSSGGDSVAFF. The CDR3 DNA is TGTGCCGGCAGTTCGGGAGGAGACAGCGTAGCTTTCTTT. The V gene is TRBV12-3 or TRBV12-4, the J gene TRBJ1-1; tentative D call: TRBD1 (5 bases). The CDR3 totals 13 residues.

The chain employs TRBV12-3 or TRBV12-4 and TRBJ1-6; D is ambiguous. The CDR3 has 14 residues. Deletions cut 5 bases from V and 4 bases from J, with 9 bases between. CDR3 residues: CASSVNSYNSPLHF. In DNA form, the CDR3 reads TGTGCCAGCAGTGTGAACAGTTATAATTCACCCCTCCACTTT.

There are a few counts of this clonotype. The chain links TRBV10-3 to TRBJ1-5, with TRBD1 identical over 8 bases. In germline, CDR1 is ENHRY, CDR2 SYGVKD. The CDR3 is 14 amino acids. After removal of 3 bases from V and 11 bases from J, the junction contained 9 bases not matched to a gene. The CDR3 DNA follows: TGTGCCATCAGTGATATACAGGGGGGTGCAGCCCAGCATTTT. This sequence encodes CAISDIQGGAAQHF.

This chain uses TRBV4-1 with TRBJ2-3, with a possible D match to TRBD2 (6 bases). The CDR3 totals 15 residues. CDR1 is MGHRA, CDR2 YSYEKL, per germline. Trimming removed 0 bases from V and 8 bases from J, with 15 bases in between. The CDR3 here is CASSQDGGGGFTQYF. The CDR3 coding sequence is TGCGCCAGCAGCCAAGACGGGGGAGGAGGATTTACGCAGTATTTT.

This clonotype occurred a few times. This chain connects TRBV4-1 to TRBJ2-1; no firm D call. The DNA end is more similar to TRBJ2-7, so the J call may be wrong. Germline assignment: CDR1 MGHRA and CDR2 YSYEKL. This CDR3 contains 15 residues. The CDR3 here is CASSQRQVTPNEQYF. The CDR3 nucleotides read TGCGCCAGCAGCCAGCGACAAGTTACCCCCAATGAGCAGTACTTC.

This clonotype was seen just once. Being one base from a much bigger clone, this may be a read error. The chain has TRBV20-1 and TRBJ2-1; 8 bases map to TRBD2. Germline CDR1 reads DFQATT; CDR2 reads SNEGSKA (reference sequence). The CDR3 covers 16 residues. This CDR3 reads CSAGDLIAGWEDEQFF. The CDR3 DNA reads as TGCAGTGCTGGAGATCTCATAGCGGGGTGGGAGGATGAGCAGTTCTTC.

This clonotype appeared a few times. The genes are TRBV3-1 and TRBJ2-3; D is undetermined. The germline V gene has CDR1 LGHDT and CDR2 YNNKEL (reference sequence). The CDR3 totals 14 residues. V lost 0 bases and J lost 7, with 11 bases in between. CDR3 protein: CASSQDPDWYTQYF. The CDR3, as DNA: TGTGCCAGCAGCCAAGATCCAGACTGGTATACGCAGTATTTT.